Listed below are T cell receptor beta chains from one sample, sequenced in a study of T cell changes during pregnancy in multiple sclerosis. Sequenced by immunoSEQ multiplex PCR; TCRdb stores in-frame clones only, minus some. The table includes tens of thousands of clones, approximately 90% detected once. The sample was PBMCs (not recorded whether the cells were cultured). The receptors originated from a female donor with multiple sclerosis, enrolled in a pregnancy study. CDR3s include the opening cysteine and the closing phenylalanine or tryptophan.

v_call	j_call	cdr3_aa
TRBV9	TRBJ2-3	CASSVLSTDTQYF
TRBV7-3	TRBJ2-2	CASSRLATANTGELFF
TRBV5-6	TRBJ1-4	CASSLQGSTNEKLFF
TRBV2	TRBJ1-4	CASSEGGTNEKLFF
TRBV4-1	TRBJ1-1	CASSQAPLDRGSAFF
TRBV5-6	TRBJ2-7	CASTMGQGREQYF
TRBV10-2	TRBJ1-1	CASSSGQNTEAFF
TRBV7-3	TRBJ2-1	CASSFPGHPVDEQFF
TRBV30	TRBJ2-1	CAWSVKWGLFF
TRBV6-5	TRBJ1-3	CASSYSRAVGNTIYF
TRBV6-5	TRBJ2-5	CASSYGAGNQETQYF
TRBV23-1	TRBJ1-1	CASSGGASEAFF
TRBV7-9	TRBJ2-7	CASSLEWRGRGDEQYF
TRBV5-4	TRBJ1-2	CASSPDRGRGNYGYTF
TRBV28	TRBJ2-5	CASSSPGVSGGKETQYF
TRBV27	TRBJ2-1	CASSVLAGGEDEQFF
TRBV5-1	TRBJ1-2	CASSPGQDSGYTF
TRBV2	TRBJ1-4	CASSPGTPKVGGEKLFF
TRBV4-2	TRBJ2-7	CASSQDLATYEQYF
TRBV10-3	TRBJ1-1	CAISGDPRQGRNTEAFF
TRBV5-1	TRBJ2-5	CASSFEGEETQYF
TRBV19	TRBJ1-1	CATGQGYTEAFF
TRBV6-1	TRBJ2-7	CASSALAGGPSLYEQYF
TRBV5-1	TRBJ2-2	CASKSGTENTGELFF
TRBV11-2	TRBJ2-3	CASSLDIGTDTQYF
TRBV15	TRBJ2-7	CATSTDGDLSYEQYF
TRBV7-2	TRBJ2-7	CASSLGTEQYF